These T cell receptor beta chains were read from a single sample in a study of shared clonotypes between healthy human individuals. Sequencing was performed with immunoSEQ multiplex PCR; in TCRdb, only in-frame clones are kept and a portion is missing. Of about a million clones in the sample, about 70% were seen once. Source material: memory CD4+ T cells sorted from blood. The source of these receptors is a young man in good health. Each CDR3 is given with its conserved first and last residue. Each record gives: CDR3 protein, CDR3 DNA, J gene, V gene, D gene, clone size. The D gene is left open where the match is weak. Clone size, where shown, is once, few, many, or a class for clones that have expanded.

CASSEFGRWNSYNEQFF	TGTGCCAGCAGTGAATTTGGAAGGTGGAACTCCTACAATGAGCAGTTCTTC	TRBJ2-1	TRBV25-1	.	.
CAISDRTRSAGELFF	TGTGCCATCAGTGACAGGACTAGATCCGCCGGGGAGCTGTTTTTT	TRBJ2-2	TRBV10-3	TRBD2	.
CATSRDQDTQYF	TGTGCCACCAGCAGAGATCAGGATACGCAGTATTTT	TRBJ2-3	TRBV15	.	many
CAVTSGNSYEQYF	TGTGCCGTGACTAGCGGAAACTCCTACGAGCAGTACTTC	TRBJ2-7	TRBV2	TRBD2	.
CASSQTGDEQFF	TGTGCCAGCTCGCAGACTGGCGATGAGCAGTTCTTC	TRBJ2-1	TRBV2	.	.
CASSFGAEGGYTF	TGTGCCAGCAGCTTTGGGGCCGAGGGTGGCTACACCTTC	TRBJ1-2	TRBV7-2	.	.
CASSLFGSGHNQPQHF	TGTGCCAGCAGCTTATTCGGGTCCGGCCACAATCAGCCCCAGCATTTT	TRBJ1-5	TRBV7-2	.	.
CASSPSGASPLHF	TGTGCCAGCAGCCCCTCGGGCGCTTCACCCCTCCACTTT	TRBJ1-6	TRBV7-8	.	.
CASSFVDRVPDTQYF	TGTGCCAGCAGTTTCGTGGACAGGGTCCCAGATACGCAGTATTTT	TRBJ2-3	TRBV28	TRBD1	.
CASSQEGGVYEQYF	TGCGCCAGCAGCCAAGAGGGGGGGGTTTACGAGCAGTACTTC	TRBJ2-7	TRBV4-1	TRBD2	.
CATSRGGSGQPQHF	TGTGCCACCAGCAGAGGCGGGTCCGGGCAGCCCCAGCATTTT	TRBJ1-5	TRBV15	.	.
CASSLDGSYNSPLHF	TGTGCCAGCAGCTTAGACGGCTCCTATAATTCACCCCTCCACTTT	TRBJ1-6	TRBV7-2	.	.
CASSPPIGTEAFF	TGTGCCAGCTCACCACCGATAGGCACTGAAGCTTTCTTT	TRBJ1-1	TRBV18	.	once